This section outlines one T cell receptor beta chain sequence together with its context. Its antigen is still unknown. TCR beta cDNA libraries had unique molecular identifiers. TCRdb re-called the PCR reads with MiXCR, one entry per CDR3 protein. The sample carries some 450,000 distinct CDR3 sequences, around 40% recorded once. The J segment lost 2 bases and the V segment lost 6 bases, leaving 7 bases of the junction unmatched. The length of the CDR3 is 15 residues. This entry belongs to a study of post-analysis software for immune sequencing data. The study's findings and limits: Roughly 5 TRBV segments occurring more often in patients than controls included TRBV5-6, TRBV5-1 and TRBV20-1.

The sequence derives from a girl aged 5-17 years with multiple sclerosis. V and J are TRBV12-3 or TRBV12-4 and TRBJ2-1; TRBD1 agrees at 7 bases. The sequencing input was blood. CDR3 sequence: CASRAGTATYNEQFF. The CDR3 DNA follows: TGTGCCAGCAGGGCCGGGACAGCAACCTACAATGAGCAGTTCTTC.